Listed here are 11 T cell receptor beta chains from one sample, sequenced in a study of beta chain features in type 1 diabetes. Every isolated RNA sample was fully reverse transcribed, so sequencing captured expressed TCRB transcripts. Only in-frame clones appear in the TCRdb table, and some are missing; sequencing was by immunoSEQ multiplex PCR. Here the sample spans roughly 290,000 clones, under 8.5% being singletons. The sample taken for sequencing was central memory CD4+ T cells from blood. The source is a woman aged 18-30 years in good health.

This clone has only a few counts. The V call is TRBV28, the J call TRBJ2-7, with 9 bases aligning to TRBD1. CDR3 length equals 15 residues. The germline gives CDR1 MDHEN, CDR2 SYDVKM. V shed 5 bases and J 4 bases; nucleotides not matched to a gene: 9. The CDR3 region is CASSEGQGGIYEQYV. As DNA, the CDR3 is TGTGCCAGCAGTGAGGGACAGGGAGGTATTTACGAGCAGTACGTC.

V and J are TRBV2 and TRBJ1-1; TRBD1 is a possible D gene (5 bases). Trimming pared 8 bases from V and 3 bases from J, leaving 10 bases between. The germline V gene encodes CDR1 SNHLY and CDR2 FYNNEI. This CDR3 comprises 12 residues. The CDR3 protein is CASGGWYTEAFF. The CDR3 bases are TGTGCCAGCGGGGGGTGGTACACTGAAGCTTTCTTT.

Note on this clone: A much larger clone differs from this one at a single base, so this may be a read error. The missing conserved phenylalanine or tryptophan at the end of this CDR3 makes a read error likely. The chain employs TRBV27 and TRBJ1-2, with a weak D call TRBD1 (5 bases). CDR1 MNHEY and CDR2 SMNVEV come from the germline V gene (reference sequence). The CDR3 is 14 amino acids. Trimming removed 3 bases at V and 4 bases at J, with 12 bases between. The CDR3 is CASSFAPGSYGYTL. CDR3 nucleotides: TGTGCCAGCAGTTTTGCACCAGGGAGCTATGGCTACACCCTC.

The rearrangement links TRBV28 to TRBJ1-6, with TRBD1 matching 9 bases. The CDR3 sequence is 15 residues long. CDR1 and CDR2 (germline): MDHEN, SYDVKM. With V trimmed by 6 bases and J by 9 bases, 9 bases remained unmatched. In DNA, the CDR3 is TGTGCCAGCAGGATGACAGGGGGGTCTATTTCACCCCTCCACTTT. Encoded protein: CASRMTGGSISPLHF.

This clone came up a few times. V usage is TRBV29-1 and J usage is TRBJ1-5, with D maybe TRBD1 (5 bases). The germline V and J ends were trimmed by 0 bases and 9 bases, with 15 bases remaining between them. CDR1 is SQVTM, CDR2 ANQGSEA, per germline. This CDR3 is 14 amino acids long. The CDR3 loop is CSVEDRDSLGPQHF. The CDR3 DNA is TGCAGCGTTGAAGACCGGGACTCCCTAGGGCCCCAGCATTTT.

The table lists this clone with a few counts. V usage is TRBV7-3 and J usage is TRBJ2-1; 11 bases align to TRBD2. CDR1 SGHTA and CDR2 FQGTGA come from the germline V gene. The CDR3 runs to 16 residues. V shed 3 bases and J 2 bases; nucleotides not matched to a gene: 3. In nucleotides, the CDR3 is TGTGCCAGCAGCTTGTCACTAGCGGGAGCCTACAATGAGCAGTTCTTC. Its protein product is CASSLSLAGAYNEQFF.

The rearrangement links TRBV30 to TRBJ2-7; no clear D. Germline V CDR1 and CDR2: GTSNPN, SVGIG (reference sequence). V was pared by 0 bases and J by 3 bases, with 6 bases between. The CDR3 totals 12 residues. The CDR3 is CAWSVQFYEQYF. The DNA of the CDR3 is TGTGCCTGGAGTGTACAGTTCTACGAGCAGTACTTC.

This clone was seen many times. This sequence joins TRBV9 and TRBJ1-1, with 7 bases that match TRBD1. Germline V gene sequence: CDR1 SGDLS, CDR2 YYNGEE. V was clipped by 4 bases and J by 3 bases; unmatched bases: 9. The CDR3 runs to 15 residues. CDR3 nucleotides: TGTGCCAGCAGCCTAATGGGTCAGGGGGACACTGAAGCTTTCTTT. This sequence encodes CASSLMGQGDTEAFF.

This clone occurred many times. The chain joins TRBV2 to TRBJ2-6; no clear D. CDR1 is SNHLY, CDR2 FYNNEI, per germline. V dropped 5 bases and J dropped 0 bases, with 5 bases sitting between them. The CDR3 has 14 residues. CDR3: CASSTSSGANVLTF. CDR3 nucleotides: TGTGCCAGCAGTACTTCCTCTGGGGCCAACGTCCTGACTTTC.

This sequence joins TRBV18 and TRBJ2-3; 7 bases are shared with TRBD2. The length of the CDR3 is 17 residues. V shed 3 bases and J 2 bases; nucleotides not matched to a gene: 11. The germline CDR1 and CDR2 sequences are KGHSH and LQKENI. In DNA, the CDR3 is TGTGCCAGCTCACCGTCCGCGGCTAGCGGATACACAGATACGCAGTATTTT. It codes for CASSPSAASGYTDTQYF. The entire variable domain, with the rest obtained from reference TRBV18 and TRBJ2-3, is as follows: NAGVMQNPRHLVRRRGQEARLRCSPMKGHSHVYWYRQLPEEGLKFMVYLQKENIIDESGMPKERFSAEFPKEGPSILRIQQVVRGDSAAYFCASSPSAASGYTDTQYFGPGTRLTVL.

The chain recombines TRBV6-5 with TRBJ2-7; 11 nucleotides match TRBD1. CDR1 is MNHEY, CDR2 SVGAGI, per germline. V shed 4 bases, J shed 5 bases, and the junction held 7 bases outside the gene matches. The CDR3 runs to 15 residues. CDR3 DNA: TGTGCCAGCAGTTTCCGGACAGGGGGCAAGGACGAGCAGTACGTC. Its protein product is CASSFRTGGKDEQYV.